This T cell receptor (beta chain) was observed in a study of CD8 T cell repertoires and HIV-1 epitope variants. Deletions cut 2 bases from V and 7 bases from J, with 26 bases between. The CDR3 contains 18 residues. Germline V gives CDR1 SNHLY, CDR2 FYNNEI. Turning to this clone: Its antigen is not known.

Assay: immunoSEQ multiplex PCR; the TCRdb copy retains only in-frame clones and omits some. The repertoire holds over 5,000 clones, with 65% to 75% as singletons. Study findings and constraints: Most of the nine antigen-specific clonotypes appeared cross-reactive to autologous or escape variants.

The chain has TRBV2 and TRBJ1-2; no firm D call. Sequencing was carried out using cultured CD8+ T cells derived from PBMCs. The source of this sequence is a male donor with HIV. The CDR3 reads CASSEYGQVFDRIGGYTF. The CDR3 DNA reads TGTGCCAGCAGTGAATACGGGCAGGTTTTTGATCGTATCGGTGGCTACACCTTC.